The 25 T cell receptor beta chains below come from one sample, sequenced in a study of human T cells and chemical hapten exposure. TCRdb used MiXCR to reprocess the RACE reads, holding one entry per CDR3 protein. The sample includes around 50,000 distinct CDR3 sequences, 9% to 9.5% of them seen just once. Time point denoted: patch test 1, 2 weeks after DPC sensitization. Regarding treatment: therapeutic diphenylcyclopropenone sensitization with weekly scalp DPC. The sequencing here drew on whole blood, taken in connection with sensitization to the hapten diphenylcyclopropenone (DPC). These receptors all stem from a woman aged 40 to 50 with alopecia areata. Some clones in this sample may be carry-over from other donors' samples.

The genes are TRBV2 and TRBJ2-4, with TRBD2 as a possible D gene (6 bases). Germline lookup yields CDR1 SNHLY and CDR2 FYNNEI. The CDR3 sequence is 15 residues long. Trimming took off 6 bases at V and 0 bases at J, with 12 bases between the two ends. CDR3 region: CASSPASEAKNIQYF. CDR3 nucleotide sequence: TGTGCCAGCAGCCCCGCTAGCGAAGCCAAAAACATTCAGTACTTC.

The chain is built from TRBV3-1 and TRBJ1-6; tentatively, D is TRBD1 (5 bases). Germline CDR1 reads LGHDT; CDR2 reads YNNKEL (reference sequence). The CDR3 has 14 residues. V dropped 1 base and J dropped 7 bases, with 8 bases sitting between them. CDR3 sequence: CASSQGRQNSPLHF. In DNA, the CDR3 is TGTGCCAGCAGCCAAGGGAGACAGAATTCACCCCTCCACTTT.

As concerns this clonotype: Possible read error: a much larger clone is one base away. V usage is TRBV7-9 and J usage is TRBJ2-7, with a weak D call TRBD2 (6 bases). This CDR3 comprises 13 residues. Trimming left V 8 bases short and J 4 bases short, with 15 bases between. Germline loops: CDR1 SEHNR, CDR2 FQNEAQ (reference sequence). The CDR3 bases are TGTGCCAGCGGCCCGCCAGGAGGGTACGAGCAGTACTTC. Translating it yields CASGPPGGYEQYF. Full variable domain (missing parts from reference TRBV7-9 and TRBJ2-7): DTGVSQNPRHKITKRGQNVTFRCDPISEHNRLYWYRQTLGQGPEFLTYFQNEAQLEKSRLLSDRFSAERPKGSFSTLEIQRTEQGDSAMYLCASGPPGGYEQYFGPGTRLTVT.

The chain is built from TRBV5-1 and TRBJ2-1, with D unclear. The germline gives CDR1 SGHRS, CDR2 YFSETQ. The germline V and J ends were trimmed by 0 bases and 4 bases, with 8 bases remaining between them. The CDR3 length is 14 residues. The CDR3, as DNA: TGCGCCAGCAGCTTGGCCGCTGAGTACAATGAGCAGTTCTTC. Translating gives CASSLAAEYNEQFF. Together with reference TRBV5-1 and TRBJ2-1, the CDR3 gives the full variable domain: KAGVTQTPRYLIKTRGQQVTLSCSPISGHRSVSWYQQTPGQGLQFLFEYFSETQRNKGNFPGRFSGRQFSNSRSEMNVSTLELGDSALYLCASSLAAEYNEQFFGPGTRLTVL.

This clonotype was picked up a small number of times. This chain uses TRBV20-1 with TRBJ1-2, with 11 bases aligning to TRBD1. The CDR3 loop spans 14 amino acids. Germline trimming cut 5 bases from V and 6 bases from J; bases unmatched to any gene: 8. Germline CDR1 reads DFQATT; CDR2 reads SNEGSKA (reference sequence). The CDR3 DNA follows: TGCAGTGCTTCCGCGGACAGGGGGCCCAATGGCTACACCTTC. It specifies CSASADRGPNGYTF.

The V gene is TRBV19, the J gene TRBJ1-4; perhaps TRBD1 as D (6 bases). V lost 6 bases and J 2 bases, leaving 13 bases between the germline ends. The germline gives CDR1 LNHDA, CDR2 SQIVND (reference sequence). This CDR3 is built from 15 residues. CDR3 sequence reads: CASSRGTPTNEKLFF. The CDR3 nucleotides read TGTGCCAGTAGCCGCGGGACACCTACTAATGAAAAACTGTTTTTT.

This clonotype was recorded many times. V gene TRBV2 combines with J gene TRBJ1-1; 9 bases align to TRBD1. CDR3 size: 15 residues. The germline CDR1 and CDR2 sequences are SNHLY and FYNNEI. J lost 1 base, V lost 8 bases, and 8 bases had no gene match. The CDR3 region has the DNA TGTGCCAGCTCGGGACAGGGACTAAGGAACACTGAAGCTTTCTTT. It translates to CASSGQGLRNTEAFF.

This clonotype was seen many times. The chain is built from TRBV6-2 or TRBV6-3 and TRBJ1-1; D is uncertain. Germline loops: CDR1 MNHEY, CDR2 SVGEGT. V was pared by 5 bases and J by 1 base, with 8 bases between. CDR3 length: 13 residues. The CDR3 DNA reads as TGTGCCAGCAGTAGGACGGAGAACACTGAAGCTTTCTTT. Its protein product is CASSRTENTEAFF.

The chain combines TRBV4-3 with TRBJ1-1, with D maybe TRBD1 (6 bases). The CDR3 extends over 15 amino acids. The germline V and J ends were trimmed by 4 bases and 6 bases, with 18 bases remaining between them. The germline V gene encodes CDR1 LGHNA and CDR2 YSLEER. For the CDR3, the DNA is TGCGCCAGCAGCCGCGTCGTCGGGGGGGCTGCTGAAGCTTTCTTT. As protein: CASSRVVGGAAEAFF.

This clonotype was recorded many times. The chain recombines TRBV7-6 with TRBJ2-3; 7 positions match TRBD2. CDR3 length: 17 residues. Germline CDR1 reads SGHVS; CDR2 reads FNYEAQ. V dropped 2 bases and J dropped 9; count of bases not matched to a gene: 17. The CDR3 coding sequence is TGTGCCAGCAGCTTACCTTTCCTGGGGGGGAAAAAAAACACGCAGTATTTT. Translating gives CASSLPFLGGKKNTQYF.

This clonotype was counted ten times or more. The J gene is TRBJ2-7, the V gene TRBV20-1; D gene uncertain. The length of the CDR3 is 12 residues. V was trimmed by 3 bases and J by 1 base, leaving 7 bases between them. CDR1 DFQATT and CDR2 SNEGSKA come from the germline V gene (reference sequence). The CDR3 DNA is TGCAGTGCTAGTGTCCGGTCCTACGAGCAGTACTTC. Amino acid sequence: CSASVRSYEQYF.

This chain connects TRBV7-2 to TRBJ1-2; maybe TRBD1 (6 bases). This CDR3 has 15 amino acids. The ends were cut back, 5 bases at V and 5 bases at J, with 18 bases in the middle. Germline values: CDR1 SGHTA, CDR2 FQGNSA. Here the CDR3 reads CASSHIGQLTYGYTF. The DNA of the CDR3 is TGTGCCAGCAGCCATATCGGACAGTTAACGTATGGCTACACCTTC. Looking up the rest from reference TRBV7-2 and TRBJ1-2 gives the full variable domain: GAGVSQSPSNKVTEKGKDVELRCDPISGHTALYWYRQSLGQGLEFLIYFQGNSAPDKSGLPSDRFSAERTGGSVSTLTIQRTQQEDSAVYLCASSHIGQLTYGYTFGSGTRLTVV.

The chain couples TRBV3-1 to TRBJ2-7, with 8 bases lining up with TRBD1. The trim removed 4 bases at V and 12 bases at J, leaving 11 bases unmatched. From germline, CDR1 is LGHDT and CDR2 YNNKEL (reference sequence). The CDR3 loop spans 13 amino acids. The CDR3 sequence is CASSRKPGQARYF. DNA of the CDR3: TGTGCCAGCAGCCGAAAACCGGGACAGGCGAGGTACTTC.

This clonotype was detected ten times or more. V usage is TRBV28 and J usage is TRBJ1-1; no clear D. V shed 10 bases and J shed 0 bases, with 6 bases lying between them. Germline V gives CDR1 MDHEN, CDR2 SYDVKM. This CDR3 comprises 11 residues. The CDR3 is CATTLNTEAFF. The DNA of the CDR3 is TGTGCCACAACCTTGAACACTGAAGCTTTCTTT.

This clonotype was picked up many times. The V and J genes are TRBV20-1 and TRBJ2-1; 8 nucleotides align to TRBD1. Germline loops: CDR1 DFQATT, CDR2 SNEGSKA (reference sequence). Losses at the gene ends were 2 bases for V and 2 bases for J; bases not matched to a gene: 5. The CDR3 runs 15 residues. The CDR3 reads CSARLQGAAYNEQFF. DNA for the CDR3: TGCAGTGCTAGACTTCAGGGGGCCGCCTACAATGAGCAGTTCTTC.

The chain is built from TRBV12-3 or TRBV12-4 and TRBJ1-2; 9 bases map to TRBD1. V shed 5 bases, J shed 0 bases, and the junction held 4 bases outside the gene matches. The CDR3 length is 15 residues. CDR3 sequence: CASSRQGEANYGYTF. DNA of the CDR3: TGTGCCAGCAGTCGACAGGGGGAGGCTAACTATGGCTACACCTTC.

This clonotype was detected many times. The rearrangement links TRBV2 to TRBJ2-6; unclear D gene. CDR3 length: 15 amino acids. The V gene lost 3 bases and the J gene lost 2 bases, with 8 bases spanning the gap. Germline CDR1 is SNHLY and CDR2 is FYNNEI. CDR3 DNA sequence: TGTGCCAGCAGTGAGGCACTGACTGGGGCCAACGTCCTGACTTTC. Amino acid sequence: CASSEALTGANVLTF.

This clonotype was observed many times. The chain has TRBV12-3 or TRBV12-4 and TRBJ1-5, with TRBD1 matching over 7 bases. The trim removed 6 bases at V and 2 bases at J, leaving 16 bases unmatched. This CDR3 has 18 amino acids. The CDR3 coding sequence is TGTGCCAGCAGCCGAAAACCGACAGGGACGCATGGCAATCAGCCCCAGCATTTT. Its translation: CASSRKPTGTHGNQPQHF.

This clonotype occurred many times. The V call is TRBV7-9, the J call TRBJ2-2; D is perhaps TRBD1 (6 bases). The CDR3 has 16 residues. Per the germline V gene, CDR1 is SEHNR and CDR2 is FQNEAQ (reference sequence). V was shortened by 3 bases and J by 1 base, with 12 bases between the two germline ends. The CDR3 DNA reads TGTGCCAGCAGCTTGGGTGACAGGAGGAACACCGGGGAGCTGTTTTTT. It yields the protein CASSLGDRRNTGELFF.

The table lists this clonotype with many counts. The V gene is TRBV15, the J gene TRBJ2-5; D is unresolved. This CDR3 region has 14 residues. The V gene's germline CDR1 is LNHNV and CDR2 YYDKDF (reference sequence). With 3 bases removed from V and 9 bases from J, the gap between germline ends came to 17 bases. CDR3 in amino acids: CATSSLIVGQAQYF. Here the CDR3 DNA reads TGTGCCACCAGCAGCCTGATTGTGGGCCAGGCCCAGTACTTC.

This clonotype was detected ten times or more. Germline is not matched at one junction end, which may reflect a read error. The genes are TRBV2 and TRBJ2-1; 9 bases line up with TRBD1. The CDR3 contains 15 residues. Germline V gene sequence: CDR1 SNHLY, CDR2 FYNNEI. As DNA, the CDR3 is TGTGCCAGCAATGAACCGGGACAGGGAACCAAAGAGCAGTTCTTC. This translates into CASNEPGQGTKEQFF.

The rearrangement links TRBV6-5 to TRBJ1-6, with TRBD1 as a possible D gene (6 bases). From germline, CDR1 is MNHEY and CDR2 SVGAGI. This CDR3 region has 12 residues. The V and J ends lost 6 bases and 9 bases respectively, with 9 bases between them. The DNA of the CDR3 is TGTGCCAGCAGCCAGGGGACTTCACCCCTCCACTTT. Translated: CASSQGTSPLHF.

This clonotype was seen many times. The chain uses TRBV5-1 and TRBJ2-2; maybe TRBD2 (6 bases). The ends were cut back, 6 bases at V and 1 base at J, with 13 bases in the middle. CDR1 and CDR2 (germline): SGHRS, YFSETQ. This CDR3 is 15 amino acids long. In DNA, the CDR3 is TGCGCCAGCACGACGGGACTGGGGAACACCGGGGAGCTGTTTTTT. Translation gives CASTTGLGNTGELFF.

This clonotype was found many times. The CDR3 DNA sequence: TGTGCCAGCAGTGAATTGGACGGGAAACTGTTTTTT. Translating gives CASSELDGKLFF. The V gene is TRBV6-1, the J gene TRBJ1-4, with D unclear. This CDR3 spans 12 amino acids. Germline V gene lookup returns CDR1 MNHNS and CDR2 SASEGT. With 2 bases removed from V and 11 bases from J, the gap between germline ends came to 9 bases.

V and J are TRBV27 and TRBJ1-2, with 10 positions matching TRBD1. V was clipped by 4 bases and J by 6 bases; unmatched bases: 8. Germline assignment: CDR1 MNHEY and CDR2 SMNVEV (reference sequence). The CDR3 covers 15 residues. The CDR3 nucleotides read TGTGCCAGCAGTTCGCCGGGACAGGGGATCCATGGCTACACCTTC. Encoded protein: CASSSPGQGIHGYTF.